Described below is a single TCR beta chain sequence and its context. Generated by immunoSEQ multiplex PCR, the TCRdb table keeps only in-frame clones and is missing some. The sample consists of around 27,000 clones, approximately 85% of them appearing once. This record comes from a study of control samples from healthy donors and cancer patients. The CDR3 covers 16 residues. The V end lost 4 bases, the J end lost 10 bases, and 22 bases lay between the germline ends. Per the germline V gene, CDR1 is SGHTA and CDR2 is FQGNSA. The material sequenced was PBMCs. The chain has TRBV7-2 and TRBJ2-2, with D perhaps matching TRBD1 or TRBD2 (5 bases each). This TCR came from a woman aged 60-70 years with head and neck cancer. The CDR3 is CASSSYPNRNGEELFF. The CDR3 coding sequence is TGTGCCAGCAGCTCCTACCCAAACAGGAACGGGGAGGAGCTGTTTTTT.